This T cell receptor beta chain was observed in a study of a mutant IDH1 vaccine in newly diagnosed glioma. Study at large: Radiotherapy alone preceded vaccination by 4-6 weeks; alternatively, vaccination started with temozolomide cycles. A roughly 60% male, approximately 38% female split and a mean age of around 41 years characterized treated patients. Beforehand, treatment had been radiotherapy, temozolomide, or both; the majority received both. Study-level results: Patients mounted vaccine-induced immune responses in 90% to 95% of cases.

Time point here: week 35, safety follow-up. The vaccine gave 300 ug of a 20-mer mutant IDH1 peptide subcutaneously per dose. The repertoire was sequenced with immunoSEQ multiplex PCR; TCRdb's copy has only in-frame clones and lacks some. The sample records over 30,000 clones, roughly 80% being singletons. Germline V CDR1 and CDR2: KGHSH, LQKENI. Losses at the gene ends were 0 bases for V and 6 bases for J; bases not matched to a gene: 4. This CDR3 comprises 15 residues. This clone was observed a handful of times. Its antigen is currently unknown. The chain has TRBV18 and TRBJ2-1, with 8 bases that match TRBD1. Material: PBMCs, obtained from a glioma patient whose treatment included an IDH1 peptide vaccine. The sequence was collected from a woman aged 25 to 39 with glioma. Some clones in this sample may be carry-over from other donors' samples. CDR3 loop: CASSPPRTGPNEQFF. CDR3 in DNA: TGTGCCAGCTCACCACCGAGGACAGGGCCCAATGAGCAGTTCTTC.